Below are 27 T cell receptor beta chains sequenced from a single sample in a study of blood T cell repertoires in COVID-19. Clones were sequenced by immunoSEQ multiplex PCR, and TCRdb holds only the in-frame ones, with some missing. The table lists roughly 130,000 clones, around 90% of them singletons. Sequences were obtained from peripheral blood. The receptors come from a man aged 55 to 69 with active or convalescent COVID-19.

The CDR3 nucleotides read TGTGCCACTAGGGCGGGACAGGGGTACAATGAGCAGTTCTTC. Its protein product is CATRAGQGYNEQFF. V is TRBV28 and J is TRBJ2-1; TRBD1 matches at 10 bases. The ends lost 10 bases at V and 4 bases at J; junction bases unmatched: 7. The CDR3 is 14 residues long. CDR1 is MDHEN, CDR2 SYDVKM, per germline.

The chain recombines TRBV18 with TRBJ1-1, with D perhaps matching TRBD1 (5 bases). The V gene lost 2 bases and the J gene lost 3 bases, with 13 bases spanning the gap. CDR1 KGHSH and CDR2 LQKENI come from the germline V gene. CDR3 length equals 15 residues. The CDR3 nucleotides read TGTGCCAGCTCACCAGGGGGGGGACCGGACACTGAAGCTTTCTTT. Protein sequence: CASSPGGGPDTEAFF. The entire variable domain, with the rest obtained from reference TRBV18 and TRBJ1-1, is as follows: NAGVMQNPRHLVRRRGQEARLRCSPMKGHSHVYWYRQLPEEGLKFMVYLQKENIIDESGMPKERFSAEFPKEGPSILRIQQVVRGDSAAYFCASSPGGGPDTEAFFGQGTRLTVV.

This sequence joins TRBV28 and TRBJ1-2; possibly TRBD1 for D (5 bases). The CDR3 is 14 amino acids. Trimming took off 3 bases at V and 4 bases at J, with 12 bases between the two ends. Germline V gene lookup returns CDR1 MDHEN and CDR2 SYDVKM. CDR3 region: CASSLGLGGYGYTF. For the CDR3, the DNA is TGTGCCAGCAGTTTGGGGCTGGGAGGCTATGGCTACACCTTC.

The chain has TRBV4-2 and TRBJ2-7; D call uncertain. The V gene lost 0 bases and the J gene lost 4 bases, with 7 bases spanning the gap. The CDR3 length is 13 residues. CDR1 is LGHNA and CDR2 is YNFKEQ in the germline V gene. The CDR3 sequence is CASSQDNLYEQYF. The CDR3 coding sequence is TGTGCCAGCAGCCAAGACAATCTATACGAGCAGTACTTC.

CDR3 in amino acids: CASSPPIWESLDEQYF. CDR3 bases: TGTGCCAGCTCACCACCTATATGGGAGTCTTTGGACGAGCAGTACTTC. The chain combines TRBV18 with TRBJ2-7; D possibly corresponds to TRBD2 (5 bases). V lost 0 bases and J 5 bases, leaving 17 bases between the germline ends. The CDR3 loop spans 16 amino acids. Germline loops: CDR1 KGHSH, CDR2 LQKENI.

The chain employs TRBV2 and TRBJ1-6, with 7 nucleotides matching TRBD1. The germline gives CDR1 SNHLY, CDR2 FYNNEI. The CDR3 is made up of 16 amino acids. V shed 4 bases and J 0 bases; nucleotides not matched to a gene: 3. CDR3: CASSVQGSSYNSPLHF. The CDR3 DNA sequence: TGTGCCAGCAGTGTACAGGGGAGCTCCTATAATTCACCCCTCCACTTT.

CDR3 in amino acids: CASSSSSGQHNEQFF. The CDR3 DNA follows: TGTGCCAGCAGCTCGTCTAGCGGGCAACACAATGAGCAGTTCTTC. The chain combines TRBV5-4 with TRBJ2-1; TRBD2 matches 8 bases. CDR1 and CDR2 (germline): SGHNT, YYREEE (reference sequence). The CDR3 sequence is 15 residues long. J was trimmed by 5 bases and V by 3 bases; bases with no gene match: 7.

This clone has just a few counts. This sequence joins TRBV9 and TRBJ2-1; 10 bases fit TRBD2. The germline V gene has CDR1 SGDLS and CDR2 YYNGEE. With V trimmed by 6 bases and J by 7 bases, 16 bases remained unmatched. This CDR3 comprises 17 residues. The CDR3 DNA reads TGTGCCAGCACTCGTAGTGGCGGACTAGCGGATATTAATGAGCAGTTCTTC. Amino acids: CASTRSGGLADINEQFF.

The V gene is TRBV19, the J gene TRBJ2-7; maybe TRBD1 (6 bases). Trimming removed 7 bases at V and 5 bases at J, with 24 bases between. The length of the CDR3 is 16 residues. The germline V gene encodes CDR1 LNHDA and CDR2 SQIVND (reference sequence). The CDR3 DNA is TGTGCCAGTACCCCCCGAATGGGACAAGGCCCCCACGAGCAGTACTTC. It is translated as CASTPRMGQGPHEQYF.

The V and J genes are TRBV7-9 and TRBJ2-5; D uncertain. Germline CDR1 SEHNR, CDR2 FQNEAQ (reference sequence). The CDR3 is 12 amino acids. The V and J ends lost 7 bases and 5 bases respectively, with 11 bases between them. CDR3 amino acids: CASTRALETQYF. The CDR3 nucleotides read TGTGCCAGCACACGAGCTCTGGAGACCCAGTACTTC.

The chain has TRBV10-3 and TRBJ1-5, with 9 bases that match TRBD1. There are 15 residues in the CDR3. The germline V gene encodes CDR1 ENHRY and CDR2 SYGVKD. V was clipped by 4 bases and J by 6 bases; unmatched bases: 7. The CDR3 DNA is TGTGCCATCAGTGGGGGACAGGGTTTGAGTCAGCCCCAGCATTTT. It specifies CAISGGQGLSQPQHF.

This clone occurred a few times. The chain recombines TRBV18 with TRBJ2-1; 7 nucleotides align to TRBD1. The CDR3 is 16 amino acids. With 2 bases clipped from V and 6 bases from J, the junction kept 10 bases outside the gene matches. Germline-derived CDR1 and CDR2 are KGHSH and LQKENI. The CDR3 coding sequence is TGTGCCAGCTCACCAACGACAGGGTACTTAGCCAATGAGCAGTTCTTC. Translated: CASSPTTGYLANEQFF.

The CDR3 sequence is CASGLGLAVVEQFF. The CDR3 nucleotides are TGTGCTAGTGGTTTGGGACTAGCGGTTGTAGAGCAGTTCTTC. This chain links TRBV12-5 with TRBJ2-1; 9 positions agree with TRBD2. With 1 base clipped from V and 10 bases from J, the junction kept 5 bases outside the gene matches. Germline V lookup: CDR1 LGHNT, CDR2 FRNRAP. The CDR3 spans 14 residues.

This clone was observed a single time. CDR3 in amino acids: CASKMGGMAAKNIQYF. The CDR3 region has the DNA TGTGCCAGTAAAATGGGGGGAATGGCGGCCAAAAACATTCAGTACTTC. The rearrangement links TRBV19 to TRBJ2-4; weak D call: TRBD2 (6 bases). The CDR3 consists of 16 residues. Germline-derived CDR1 and CDR2 are LNHDA and SQIVND (reference sequence). Between the trimmed V and J ends, which lost 7 bases and 1 base, there was a span of 17 bases.

The V gene is TRBV7-8, the J gene TRBJ1-5; a possible D gene is TRBD1 (5 bases). There are 14 residues in the CDR3. The germline CDR1 and CDR2 sequences are SGHVS and FQNEAQ. V shed 1 base and J shed 1 base, with 5 bases lying between them. CDR3: CASSLGQSNQPQHF. CDR3 in DNA: TGTGCCAGCAGCTTAGGACAGAGCAATCAGCCCCAGCATTTT.

In its sample, this clone was seen once. The chain uses TRBV28 and TRBJ1-1, with TRBD1 as a possible D gene (5 bases). Trimming removed 8 bases from V and 0 bases from J, with 10 bases in between. The length of the CDR3 is 13 residues. The germline V gene has CDR1 MDHEN and CDR2 SYDVKM. The CDR3 nucleotides are TGTGCCAGCTCCGACAGCCTGAACACTGAAGCTTTCTTT. It specifies CASSDSLNTEAFF.

The J gene is TRBJ2-7, the V gene TRBV11-2, with 8 bases identical to TRBD1. Germline CDR1 and CDR2: SGHAT and FQNNGV. The V and J ends lost 1 base and 2 bases, in that order; junction bases with no gene match: 7. The CDR3 covers 16 residues. The CDR3 region is CASSLVPLDRAYEQYF. For the CDR3, the DNA is TGTGCCAGCAGCTTAGTACCTCTGGACAGGGCCTACGAGCAGTACTTC.

This clone was seen only a few times. The rearrangement links TRBV2 to TRBJ1-4; no reliable D call. The CDR3 has 15 amino acids. CDR1 is SNHLY and CDR2 is FYNNEI in the germline V gene. V was pared by 5 bases and J by 0 bases, with 10 bases between. The chain's CDR3 is CASSSPGPTNEKLFF. For the CDR3, the DNA is TGTGCCAGCAGTTCCCCGGGTCCAACTAATGAAAAACTGTTTTTT.

This clone was counted a few times. The gene calls are TRBV9 and TRBJ2-1, with 12 bases fitting TRBD2. Germline CDR1 is SGDLS and CDR2 is YYNGEE. This CDR3 has 19 amino acids. Unmatched junction bases numbered 9, after V lost 2 bases and J lost 0 bases. The DNA of the CDR3 is TGTGCCAGCAGCGTGAATCTACTAGCGGGAGGACTCTCCTACAATGAGCAGTTCTTC. Protein sequence: CASSVNLLAGGLSYNEQFF.

This clone was detected once. The V call is TRBV5-8, the J call TRBJ1-2; TRBD1 aligns across 9 bases. Germline V CDR1 and CDR2: SGHTS, YDEGEE. After removal of 4 bases from V and 3 bases from J, the junction contained 7 bases not matched to a gene. The CDR3 is 15 amino acids. CDR3 protein: CASSPGTGPYYGYTF. The CDR3 bases are TGTGCCAGCAGCCCAGGGACAGGGCCCTACTATGGCTACACCTTC.

This clone appeared a few times. V gene TRBV2 combines with J gene TRBJ1-6, with a tentative D call TRBD1 (6 bases). The CDR3 is 14 amino acids. Per the germline V gene, CDR1 is SNHLY and CDR2 is FYNNEI. The ends were cut back, 3 bases at V and 7 bases at J, with 10 bases in the middle. The CDR3 DNA reads as TGTGCCAGCAGTGACGGGACAAGGAATTCACCCCTCCACTTT. This encodes CASSDGTRNSPLHF.

V and J are TRBV28 and TRBJ1-4; maybe TRBD1 (5 bases). CDR1 and CDR2 from the germline V gene are MDHEN and SYDVKM. The ends were cut back, 5 bases at V and 3 bases at J, with 13 bases in the middle. CDR3 length: 15 residues. The CDR3 loop reads CASSGAGVANEKLFF. The CDR3, as DNA: TGTGCCAGCAGTGGGGCAGGCGTCGCTAATGAAAAACTGTTTTTT. The entire variable domain, with the rest obtained from reference TRBV28 and TRBJ1-4, is as follows: DVKVTQSSRYLVKRTGEKVFLECVQDMDHENMFWYRQDPGLGLRLIYFSYDVKMKEKGDIPEGYSVSREKKERFSLILESASTNQTSMYLCASSGAGVANEKLFFGSGTQLSVL.

The chain recombines TRBV28 with TRBJ2-1; TRBD2 might be the D (6 bases). V was trimmed by 3 bases and J by 5 bases, leaving 20 bases between them. This CDR3 is built from 17 residues. From germline, CDR1 is MDHEN and CDR2 SYDVKM. The CDR3 DNA reads as TGTGCCAGCAGTTTGGATATCTTGGCGGGACGGAACAATGAGCAGTTCTTC. This translates into CASSLDILAGRNNEQFF. The full variable domain, completed using reference TRBV28 and TRBJ2-1, is DVKVTQSSRYLVKRTGEKVFLECVQDMDHENMFWYRQDPGLGLRLIYFSYDVKMKEKGDIPEGYSVSREKKERFSLILESASTNQTSMYLCASSLDILAGRNNEQFFGPGTRLTVL.

V is TRBV7-2 and J is TRBJ2-2; 7 bases match TRBD1. Germline V gene lookup returns CDR1 SGHTA and CDR2 FQGNSA. The CDR3 covers 15 residues. With V trimmed by 2 bases and J by 1 base, 1 base remained unmatched. The CDR3 sequence is CASSLRTGNTGELFF. The CDR3, as DNA: TGTGCCAGCAGCTTAAGGACAGGGAACACCGGGGAGCTGTTTTTT.

Here the CDR3 reads CASSLQQGSYEQYF. In DNA form, the CDR3 reads TGCGCCAGCAGCTTGCAACAGGGGAGCTACGAGCAGTACTTC. The chain employs TRBV5-1 and TRBJ2-7; 7 nucleotides agree with TRBD1. Germline V gene data show CDR1 as SGHRS and CDR2 as YFSETQ. This CDR3 region has 14 residues. V was pared by 1 base and J by 3 bases, with 4 bases of the junction left unmatched.

The chain recombines TRBV28 with TRBJ1-1; TRBD1 matches 8 bases. The CDR3 covers 16 residues. The J segment lost 7 bases and the V segment lost 0 bases, leaving 10 bases of the junction unmatched. The V gene's germline CDR1 is MDHEN and CDR2 SYDVKM. The CDR3 DNA reads TGTGCCAGCAGTTTATGGGGGACAGGTTTACAAGGTGAAGCTTTCTTT. Its protein product is CASSLWGTGLQGEAFF.

The chain couples TRBV7-9 to TRBJ1-1; 7 nucleotides agree with TRBD1. The ends lost 11 bases at V and 0 bases at J; junction bases unmatched: 6. CDR1 is SEHNR and CDR2 is FQNEAQ in the germline V gene (reference sequence). This CDR3 comprises 13 residues. CDR3 protein: CAGTTGLNTEAFF. The CDR3 DNA is TGTGCCGGGACGACAGGGTTGAACACTGAAGCTTTCTTT.